Detailed here is one T cell receptor (beta chain). The antigen remains unidentified. In germline, CDR1 is MDHEN, CDR2 SYDVKM. CDR3 length: 16 amino acids. V gave up 5 bases and J gave up 2 bases; unmatched junction bases: 9. The data are from a study of OX40 agonist ivuxolimab in advanced cancers. Study details: While on treatment, patients had intravenous ivuxolimab at 0.01 to 10 mg/kg every 2 weeks. Dose-escalation subjects each had hepatocellular carcinoma, melanoma, renal cell or head and neck cancer.

Broader study findings: At 0.1 to 3.0 mg/kg and by week 6, clonal expansion occurred in CD4+ and CD8+ blood T cells. Expanded clones tended on average to be more numerous among CD8+ T cells than CD4+.

Data came from immunoSEQ multiplex PCR; TCRdb stores just in-frame clones and leaves some out. The table lists tens of thousands of clones, approximately 79% of them singletons. Sequences were derived from CD4+ or CD8+ T cells sorted from blood, sampled in a trial of the OX40 agonist ivuxolimab. The chain combines TRBV28 with TRBJ1-5; 7 nucleotides line up with TRBD1. The origin of this receptor is an adult with an advanced solid tumor such as melanoma, head and neck, liver or kidney cancer. This chain's CDR3 is CASSRNGRGGNQPQHF. CDR3 bases: TGTGCCAGCAGTCGTAATGGCAGGGGGGGCAATCAGCCCCAGCATTTT.